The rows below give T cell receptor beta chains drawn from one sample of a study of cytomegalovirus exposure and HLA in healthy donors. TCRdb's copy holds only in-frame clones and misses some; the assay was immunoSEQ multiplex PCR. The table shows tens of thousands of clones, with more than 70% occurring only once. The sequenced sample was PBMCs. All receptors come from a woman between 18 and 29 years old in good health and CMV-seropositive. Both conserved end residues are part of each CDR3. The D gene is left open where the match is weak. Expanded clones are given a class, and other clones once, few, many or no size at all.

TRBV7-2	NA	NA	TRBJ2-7	TGTGCCAGCAGCTTAGGGGGCGCGCCCTACTACGAGCAGTACTTC	CASSLGGAPYYEQYF
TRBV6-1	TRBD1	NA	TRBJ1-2	TGTGCCAGCCGACAGGGAACCAACTATGGCTACACCTTC	CASRQGTNYGYTF
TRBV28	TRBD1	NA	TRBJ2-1	TGTGCCAGCAGTTCCCAAGACAGGGGGCAGTTCTTC	CASSSQDRGQFF
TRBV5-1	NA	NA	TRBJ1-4	TGCGCCAGCAGCTTGAACAGTTTTAATGAAAAACTGTTTTTT	CASSLNSFNEKLFF
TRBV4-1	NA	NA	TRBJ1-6	TGCGCCAGCAGCCAAGGTCTGGGCAATTCACCCCTCCACTTT	CASSQGLGNSPLHF
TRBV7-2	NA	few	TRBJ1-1	TGTGCCAGCAGCAGTCTGACCGCGGGGACTGAAGCTTTCTTT	CASSSLTAGTEAFF
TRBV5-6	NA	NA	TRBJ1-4	TGTGCCAGCAGCTTTCTCAGTCTTCATGAAAAACTGTTTTTT	CASSFLSLHEKLFF
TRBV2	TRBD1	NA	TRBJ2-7	TGTGCCAGCAACTCACCGGGACAGGGAGGATCCGAGCAGTACTTC	CASNSPGQGGSEQYF
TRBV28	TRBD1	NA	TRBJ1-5	TGTGCCAGCAGCCAGGGGGCCCCTAATCAGCCCCAGCATTTT	CASSQGAPNQPQHF
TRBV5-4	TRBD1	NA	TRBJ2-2	TGCGCCGGACAGGGTGGGGGAAATAACACCGGGGAGCTGTTTTTT	CAGQGGGNNTGELFF
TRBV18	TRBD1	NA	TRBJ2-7	TGTGCCAGCTCACCGGGACAGGGGAGATACGAGCAGTACTTC	CASSPGQGRYEQYF
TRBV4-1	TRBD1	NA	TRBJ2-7	TGCGCCAGCAGCCAGGACACGGGACAGGGAACGTACGAGCAGTACTTC	CASSQDTGQGTYEQYF
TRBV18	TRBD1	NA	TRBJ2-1	TGTGCCAGCTCACCGACAGGGAACAATGAGCAGTTCTTC	CASSPTGNNEQFF
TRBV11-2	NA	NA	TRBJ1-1	TGTGCCAGCAGCCAGGGGCGGGGGCTAGGAGGTGAAGCTTTCTTT	CASSQGRGLGGEAFF
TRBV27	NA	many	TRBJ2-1	TGTGCCAGCAGTTTATTATTGTCTGGGGGGGAGCAGTTCTTC	CASSLLLSGGEQFF
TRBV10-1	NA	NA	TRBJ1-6	TGCGCCAGCAGTGGGGCGCCCAATTCACCCCTCCACTTT	CASSGAPNSPLHF
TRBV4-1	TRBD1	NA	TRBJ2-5	TGCGCCAGCAGTTACAGGGGGCCGGAGTCCGGGGCCCAGTACTTC	CASSYRGPESGAQYF
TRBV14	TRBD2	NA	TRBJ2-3	TGTGCCAGCAGCCCCGGACTAGCGGGACGAACCACAGATACGCAGTATTTT	CASSPGLAGRTTDTQYF
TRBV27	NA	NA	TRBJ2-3	TGTGCCAGCAGTTTCCGTCCGAGTTGGGATACGCAGTATTTT	CASSFRPSWDTQYF
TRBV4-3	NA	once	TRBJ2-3	TGCGCCAGCAGCGTCGGGACGGGAGGCACAGATACGCAGTATTTT	CASSVGTGGTDTQYF
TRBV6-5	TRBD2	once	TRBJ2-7	TGTGCCAGCAGTTCGGGACTAGCGGCCCCCTACGAGCAGTACTTC	CASSSGLAAPYEQYF
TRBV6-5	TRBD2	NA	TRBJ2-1	TGTGCCAGCAGAATTAGCGGGGGCCCCTACAATGAGCAGTTCTTC	CASRISGGPYNEQFF
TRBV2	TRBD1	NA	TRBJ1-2	TGTGCCAGCCTACAGGGGGGGAATGGCTACACCTTC	CASLQGGNGYTF
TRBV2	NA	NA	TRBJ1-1	TGTGCAAAAAAGACCCGCGGAGGGACTGAAGCTTTCTTT	CAKKTRGGTEAFF
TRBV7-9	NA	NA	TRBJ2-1	TGTGCCAGCAGCTTGGGCCAGCTCCGTGAGCAGTTCTTC	CASSLGQLREQFF
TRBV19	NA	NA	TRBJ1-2	TGTACCAGTAGTATAGAGACAGAACTGCACTTC	CTSSIETELHF
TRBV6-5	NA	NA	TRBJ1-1	TGTGCCAGCAGTTACTCGGCCAGGTTGGACACTGAAGCTTTCTTT	CASSYSARLDTEAFF
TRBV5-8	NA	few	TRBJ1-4	TGTGCCAGCAGCTTTGGCGGGGCAACGAACGAAAAACTGTTTTTT	CASSFGGATNEKLFF
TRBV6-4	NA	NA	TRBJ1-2	TGTGCCAGCAGTCCTGACAGGACTAACTATGGCTACACCTTC	CASSPDRTNYGYTF
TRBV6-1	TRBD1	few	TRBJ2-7	TGTGCCAGCACCTTGGACAGGGGGTTCTACGAGCAGTACTTC	CASTLDRGFYEQYF
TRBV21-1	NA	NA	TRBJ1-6	TGTGCCAGCAGCAGAGCTCCCGACAGGGAGGTAAACAATTCACCCCTCCACTTT	CASSRAPDREVNNSPLHF
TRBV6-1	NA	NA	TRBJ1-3	TGTGCCAGCAAGGCTACTACTGGAAACACCATATATTTT	CASKATTGNTIYF
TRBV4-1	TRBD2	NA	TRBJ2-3	TGCGCCAGCAGCCAAGATATTGTCCTAGCGGGGGCTCAAGATACGCAGTATTTT	CASSQDIVLAGAQDTQYF
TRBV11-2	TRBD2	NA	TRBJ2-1	TGTGCCAGCAGCTCAGCGGGGGCGGGGAATGAGCAGTTCTTC	CASSSAGAGNEQFF
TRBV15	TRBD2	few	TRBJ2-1	TGTGCCACCAGCAGATCTTCGCGGGGGGAGCAGTTCTTC	CATSRSSRGEQFF
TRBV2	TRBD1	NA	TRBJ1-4	TGTGCCAGCAGAGATGACAGGGGGGTTGGAAAACTGTTTTTT	CASRDDRGVGKLFF
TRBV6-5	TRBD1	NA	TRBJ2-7	TGTGCCAGCAGACCGGACAGGACCGAATACTACGAGCAGTACTTC	CASRPDRTEYYEQYF
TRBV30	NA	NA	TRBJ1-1	TGTGCCTGGAGTGTGCAGGGCGACACTGAAGCTTTCTTT	CAWSVQGDTEAFF